This T cell receptor beta chain is drawn from a study of T-cell reconstitution after alpha-beta-depleted transplantation in children. The germline V gene encodes CDR1 MNHEY and CDR2 SVGAGI. Trimming took off 3 bases at V and 5 bases at J, with 23 bases between the two ends. CDR3 size: 17 residues. For TCRbeta, the library was prepared with unique molecular identifiers. TCRdb ran MiXCR on the PCR reads and lists one entry per CDR3 protein. The sample contains 450,000 to 500,000 distinct CDR3 sequences, around 13% of which appear only once. This specimen was PBMCs from the stem cell graft donor, taken from the stem cell graft. The clonotype comes from a human donor who donated a stem cell graft to a child with combined immunodeficiency. The rearrangement joins TRBV6-5 to TRBJ2-7; D could derive from TRBD1 or TRBD2 (5 bases each). CDR3 DNA sequence: TGTGCCAGCAGTTATAGAACGGACCCCCAGGGAGTGGACGAGCAGTACTTC. Residues: CASSYRTDPQGVDEQYF.